The T cell receptor (beta chain) under discussion was sequenced for a study of cytomegalovirus exposure and HLA in healthy donors. Whole-study results and caveats: There were a few CMV-associated chains whose specificity for CMV antigens was confirmed in vitro. There were around 160 TCR beta chains listed as cytomegalovirus-associated.

The CDR3 is made up of 15 amino acids. Germline CDR1 is SGHTA and CDR2 is FQGNSA. The ends lost 0 bases at V and 5 bases at J; junction bases unmatched: 4. A word on this clone: What it binds is not known.

TCRdb's copy holds only in-frame clones and misses some; the assay was immunoSEQ multiplex PCR. The sample records roughly 75,000 clones, about 85% being singletons. The sequencing input was PBMCs. The rearrangement links TRBV7-2 to TRBJ2-7; 10 bases fit TRBD2. This receptor was obtained from a man aged 30 to 39 in good health and CMV-seronegative. The CDR3 loop reads CASSLAPSGRNEQYV. For the CDR3, the DNA is TGTGCCAGCAGCTTAGCGCCTAGCGGGAGAAACGAGCAGTACGTC.